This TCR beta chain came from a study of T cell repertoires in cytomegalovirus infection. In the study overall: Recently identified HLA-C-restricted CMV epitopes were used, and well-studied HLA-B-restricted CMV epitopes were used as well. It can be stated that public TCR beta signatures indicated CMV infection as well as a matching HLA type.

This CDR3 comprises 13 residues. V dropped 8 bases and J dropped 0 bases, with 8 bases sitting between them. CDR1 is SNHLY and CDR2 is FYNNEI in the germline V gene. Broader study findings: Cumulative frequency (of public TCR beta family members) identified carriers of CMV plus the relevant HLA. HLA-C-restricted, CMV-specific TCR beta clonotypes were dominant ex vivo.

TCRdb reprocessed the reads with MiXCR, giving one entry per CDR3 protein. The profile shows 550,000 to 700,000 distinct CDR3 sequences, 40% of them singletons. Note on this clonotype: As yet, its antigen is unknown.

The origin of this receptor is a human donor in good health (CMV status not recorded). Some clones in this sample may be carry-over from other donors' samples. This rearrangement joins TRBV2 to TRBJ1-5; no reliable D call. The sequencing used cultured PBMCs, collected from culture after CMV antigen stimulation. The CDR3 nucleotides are TGTGCCAGCTGTCGGGATAGCAATCAGCCCCAGCATTTT. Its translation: CASCRDSNQPQHF.